These 7 T cell receptor beta chains were sequenced from one sample in a study of T cell clones after liver transplantation. TCRdb keeps only in-frame clones here, not all; method: immunoSEQ multiplex PCR. This sample has some 15,000 clones, with roughly 91% found just once. The material was CD8+ T cells from blood, obtained before liver transplant. The source of these receptors is a human donor who received a liver transplant.

This chain links TRBV5-8 with TRBJ2-7; TRBD1 might be the D (5 bases). Germline V lookup: CDR1 SGHTS, CDR2 YDEGEE. This CDR3 has 12 residues. Trimming removed 5 bases at V and 3 bases at J, with 9 bases between. CDR3 sequence: CASRNGHYEQYF. In DNA, the CDR3 is TGTGCCAGCAGAAATGGACACTACGAGCAGTACTTC.

The rearrangement uses TRBV4-3 and TRBJ1-2; possible D gene TRBD1, 5 bases. The V gene lost 0 bases and the J gene lost 0 bases, with 17 bases spanning the gap. The CDR3 contains 18 residues. The V gene's germline CDR1 is LGHNA and CDR2 YSLEER. The CDR3 is CASSQDAAYRNTNYGYTF. The CDR3 region has the DNA TGCGCCAGCAGCCAAGACGCGGCATACAGGAATACTAACTATGGCTACACCTTC.

This clone is termed medium-sized. V and J are TRBV7-9 and TRBJ2-6; TRBD1 is a possible D gene (6 bases). V shed 4 bases and J shed 2 bases, with 9 bases lying between them. The CDR3 totals 15 residues. Germline-derived CDR1 and CDR2 are SEHNR and FQNEAQ (reference sequence). CDR3 sequence: CASSYHRAGANVLTF. The CDR3 coding sequence is TGTGCCAGCAGCTATCACAGGGCTGGGGCCAACGTCCTGACTTTC. The variable domain in full, completed from reference TRBV7-9 and TRBJ2-6, reads DTGVSQNPRHKITKRGQNVTFRCDPISEHNRLYWYRQTLGQGPEFLTYFQNEAQLEKSRLLSDRFSAERPKGSFSTLEIQRTEQGDSAMYLCASSYHRAGANVLTFGAGSRLTVL.

The chain couples TRBV11-1 to TRBJ2-3, with D perhaps TRBD2 (6 bases). V lost 8 bases to trimming and J lost 6 bases, with 9 bases between them. The CDR3 extends over 11 amino acids. Germline V lookup: CDR1 SGHAT, CDR2 FQDESV (reference sequence). CDR3 sequence (DNA): TGTGCCAGCGCGGGAAGTGATACGCAGTATTTT. It encodes CASAGSDTQYF.

The V call is TRBV6-1, the J call TRBJ2-1; weak D call: TRBD2 (6 bases). This CDR3 has 15 amino acids. The V gene lost 1 base and the J gene lost 0 bases, with 7 bases spanning the gap. From germline, CDR1 is MNHNS and CDR2 SASEGT. The CDR3 here is CASSEVSGSYNEQFF. As DNA, the CDR3 is TGTGCCAGCAGTGAAGTTAGCGGCTCCTACAATGAGCAGTTCTTC.

The V call is TRBV20-1, the J call TRBJ2-1; tentative D call: TRBD2 (6 bases). This CDR3 has 11 amino acids. Trimming left V 5 bases short and J 5 bases short, with 7 bases between. Germline V gene sequence: CDR1 DFQATT, CDR2 SNEGSKA (reference sequence). The CDR3, as DNA: TGCAGTGCTCGGACTAACAATGAGCAGTTCTTC. Its translation is CSARTNNEQFF.

The V and J genes are TRBV19 and TRBJ2-5, with 16 nucleotides matching TRBD2. J gave up 5 bases and V 7 bases, and 13 bases lay outside the gene matches. Germline-derived CDR1 and CDR2 are LNHDA and SQIVND (reference sequence). There are 18 residues in the CDR3. CDR3 loop: CASTLGLAGGPGVETQYF. DNA of the CDR3: TGTGCCAGTACCCTGGGACTAGCGGGAGGGCCGGGGGTGGAGACCCAGTACTTC. Variable domain in full (rest from reference TRBV19 and TRBJ2-5): DGGITQSPKYLFRKEGQNVTLSCEQNLNHDAMYWYRQDPGQGLRLIYYSQIVNDFQKGDIAEGYSVSREKKESFPLTVTSAQKNPTAFYLCASTLGLAGGPGVETQYFGPGTRLLVL.